These 32 T cell receptor beta chains were sequenced from one sample in a study of blood T cell repertoires in COVID-19. Profiled with immunoSEQ multiplex PCR; TCRdb holds only in-frame clones, not every one. The sample lists a few hundred thousand clones; approximately 88% were seen once. Input material: peripheral blood. The receptors were gathered from a woman in her twenties or thirties who had recovered from COVID-19.

The CDR3 sequence is CASRRVLSTDTQYF. The CDR3 DNA sequence: TGTGCCAGCAGACGGGTTCTTAGCACAGATACGCAGTATTTT. J is TRBJ2-3 and V is TRBV28; D ambiguous. The V and J ends lost 6 bases and 0 bases respectively, with 10 bases between them. Germline V gene lookup returns CDR1 MDHEN and CDR2 SYDVKM. The CDR3 extends over 14 amino acids.

The chain links TRBV29-1 to TRBJ2-7; 10 nucleotides agree with TRBD2. The CDR3 totals 14 residues. CDR1 and CDR2 (germline): SQVTM, ANQGSEA. The trim removed 6 bases at V and 4 bases at J, leaving 9 bases unmatched. The CDR3 DNA reads TGCAGCGTATCAGCCCTAGCGGGGGTTTACGAGCAGTACTTC. Amino acids: CSVSALAGVYEQYF.

This chain joins TRBV13 and TRBJ2-3; TRBD1 is a possible D gene (5 bases). CDR1 and CDR2 (germline): PRHDT, FYEKMQ (reference sequence). The V gene lost 0 bases and the J gene lost 4 bases, with 11 bases spanning the gap. The length of the CDR3 is 15 residues. The CDR3 protein is CASSLGGKGSDTQYF. In nucleotides, the CDR3 is TGTGCCAGCAGCTTAGGTGGGAAGGGGTCAGATACGCAGTATTTT.

The chain has TRBV4-1 and TRBJ2-6; D is perhaps TRBD2 (5 bases). The germline V gene has CDR1 MGHRA and CDR2 YSYEKL. The CDR3 contains 17 residues. V was trimmed by 1 base and J by 0 bases, leaving 10 bases between them. CDR3 protein: CASSQGGLSSGANVLTF. Written as DNA, the CDR3 is TGCGCCAGCAGCCAAGGTGGACTCAGCTCTGGGGCCAACGTCCTGACTTTC.

The J gene is TRBJ2-7, the V gene TRBV28, with TRBD1 matching 7 bases. Germline lookup yields CDR1 MDHEN and CDR2 SYDVKM. This CDR3 is 16 amino acids long. V trimming: 6 bases; J trimming: 3 bases; junction bases outside the gene matches: 14. CDR3: CASSLLGTEYFYEQYF. CDR3 DNA: TGTGCCAGCAGCCTACTAGGGACAGAGTACTTCTACGAGCAGTACTTC.

The table lists this clone with a few counts. The CDR3 DNA sequence: TGTGCCAGCAGCTCCGACGGGGTCGCTGAAGCTTTCTTT. Translation gives CASSSDGVAEAFF. The chain links TRBV7-2 to TRBJ1-1, with D unclear. The germline gives CDR1 SGHTA, CDR2 FQGNSA. The ends were cut back, 4 bases at V and 6 bases at J, with 12 bases in the middle. This CDR3 has 13 amino acids.

This rearrangement joins TRBV18 to TRBJ1-2; no clear D. The CDR3 is made up of 17 amino acids. The germline V gene encodes CDR1 KGHSH and CDR2 LQKENI. V was shortened by 1 base and J by 1 base, with 16 bases between the two germline ends. Written as DNA, the CDR3 is TGTGCCAGCTCACCACGGACTGCATATCGAGATAACTATGGCTACACCTTC. Translated: CASSPRTAYRDNYGYTF.

The gene calls are TRBV7-2 and TRBJ2-1; TRBD2 aligns across 13 bases. The V segment lost 5 bases and the J segment 7 bases; nucleotides outside the gene matches: 8. CDR1 and CDR2 (germline): SGHTA, FQGNSA. The CDR3 covers 16 residues. CDR3 loop: CASSASGLAGRNEQFF. The CDR3 DNA follows: TGTGCCAGCAGCGCCTCGGGACTAGCGGGGAGGAATGAGCAGTTCTTC.

The chain joins TRBV24-1 to TRBJ1-1, with 8 bases lining up with TRBD1. This CDR3 has 20 residues. Germline-derived CDR1 and CDR2 are KGHDR and SFDVKD. The J segment lost 0 bases and the V segment lost 1 base, leaving 15 bases of the junction unmatched. The CDR3 reads CATSDFGQGAPEGMNTEAFF. The CDR3 DNA reads TGTGCCACCAGTGATTTCGGGCAGGGGGCGCCGGAAGGAATGAACACTGAAGCTTTCTTT.

The chain has TRBV15 and TRBJ2-1, with 8 bases matching TRBD2. Trimming removed 2 bases from V and 13 bases from J; junction bases left unmatched: 16. The CDR3 has 16 residues. Germline-derived CDR1 and CDR2 are LNHNV and YYDKDF (reference sequence). CDR3 DNA: TGTGCCACCAGCAGAAGGGCGGGGGTAGCGGGGTCTAGCCAGTTCTTC. Its translation: CATSRRAGVAGSSQFF.

The rearrangement joins TRBV11-1 to TRBJ2-1; 7 nucleotides match TRBD1. The ends lost 0 bases at V and 2 bases at J; junction bases unmatched: 1. The CDR3 consists of 15 residues. The germline CDR1 and CDR2 sequences are SGHAT and FQDESV (reference sequence). The CDR3 region has the DNA TGTGCCAGCAGCTTAGCACAGGGGACCTACAATGAGCAGTTCTTC. Its translation is CASSLAQGTYNEQFF.

The rearrangement links TRBV20-1 to TRBJ1-6, with D possibly being TRBD1 (5 bases). CDR1 and CDR2 (germline): DFQATT, SNEGSKA (reference sequence). The length of the CDR3 is 10 residues. V was shortened by 3 bases and J by 15 bases, with 9 bases between the two germline ends. DNA of the CDR3: TGCAGTGCTAGTGCGGGGGTCCTCCACTTT. Protein product: CSASAGVLHF.

The chain is built from TRBV5-1 and TRBJ2-3, with 14 nucleotides matching TRBD2. The CDR3 extends over 18 amino acids. Germline lookup yields CDR1 SGHRS and CDR2 YFSETQ. With V trimmed by 2 bases and J by 1 base, 6 bases remained unmatched. CDR3 protein: CASSLGGLAGGGTDTQYF. The CDR3 DNA follows: TGCGCCAGCAGCTTAGGCGGACTAGCGGGGGGAGGCACAGATACGCAGTATTTT.

This clone was counted between two and nine times. This chain links TRBV3-1 (or the pseudogene TRBV3-2) with TRBJ2-7; 10 bases match TRBD1. Germline CDR1 and CDR2: LGHDT and YNNKEL (reference sequence). V dropped 0 bases and J dropped 5; count of bases not matched to a gene: 19. The CDR3 runs to 20 residues. CDR3 region: CASSQDRRGDRGLPVHEQYF. The DNA for the CDR3 is TGTGCCAGCAGCCAAGATAGGAGGGGAGACAGGGGGCTTCCCGTCCACGAGCAGTACTTC.

The CDR3 reads CASSEDQGRELFF. The CDR3 region has the DNA TGTGCCAGCAGTGAAGACCAGGGTCGGGAGCTGTTTTTT. The chain recombines TRBV2 with TRBJ2-2; weak D call: TRBD1 (5 bases). Germline loops: CDR1 SNHLY, CDR2 FYNNEI. This CDR3 region has 13 residues. Trimming removed 1 base at V and 9 bases at J, with 9 bases between.

The V gene is TRBV29-1, the J gene TRBJ1-4; 7 nucleotides align to TRBD1. Trimming at V came to 6 bases and at J to 6 bases, leaving 4 bases not matched to a gene. The CDR3 sequence is 12 residues long. The germline CDR1 and CDR2 sequences are SQVTM and ANQGSEA. This CDR3 is CSVAGGHEKLFF. The CDR3 nucleotides are TGCAGCGTCGCAGGGGGACATGAAAAACTGTTTTTT.

The rearrangement joins TRBV19 to TRBJ1-4; D gene uncertain. The V gene's germline CDR1 is LNHDA and CDR2 SQIVND (reference sequence). The ends were cut back, 3 bases at V and 6 bases at J, with 8 bases in the middle. The CDR3 covers 13 residues. The CDR3 spells CASSMLSDEKLFF. CDR3 in DNA: TGTGCCAGTAGTATGCTATCGGATGAAAAACTGTTTTTT.

The chain links TRBV19 to TRBJ1-2; no firm D call. The CDR3 extends over 15 amino acids. The germline gives CDR1 LNHDA, CDR2 SQIVND (reference sequence). V was pared by 3 bases and J by 8 bases, with 19 bases between. Written as DNA, the CDR3 is TGTGCCAGTAGTATGGACTCAGGATCCTCTGGGGGCTACACCTTC. It codes for CASSMDSGSSGGYTF.

This chain joins TRBV19 and TRBJ2-1; 7 bases align to TRBD2. Unmatched junction bases numbered 14, after V lost 7 bases and J lost 8 bases. The CDR3 runs 15 residues. The germline gives CDR1 LNHDA, CDR2 SQIVND (reference sequence). The CDR3 region is CASTGGGVGGDEQFF. The CDR3 DNA follows: TGTGCCAGTACCGGTGGGGGGGTCGGAGGGGATGAGCAGTTCTTC.

This clone was picked up one time. The rearrangement joins TRBV5-1 to TRBJ1-6, with D unresolved. V dropped 3 bases and J dropped 7 bases, with 20 bases sitting between them. This CDR3 has 17 amino acids. CDR1 is SGHRS and CDR2 is YFSETQ in the germline V gene. The CDR3: CASSSDSVERVNSPLHF. The CDR3 DNA follows: TGCGCCAGCAGCTCGGACTCCGTAGAAAGAGTAAATTCACCCCTCCACTTT. The whole variable domain, filled in from reference TRBV5-1 and TRBJ1-6, reads KAGVTQTPRYLIKTRGQQVTLSCSPISGHRSVSWYQQTPGQGLQFLFEYFSETQRNKGNFPGRFSGRQFSNSRSEMNVSTLELGDSALYLCASSSDSVERVNSPLHFGNGTRLTVT.

This chain connects TRBV3-1 (or the pseudogene TRBV3-2) to TRBJ1-4; 10 bases agree with TRBD1. This CDR3 has 14 residues. From germline, CDR1 is LGHDT and CDR2 YNNKEL (reference sequence). The ends lost 4 bases at V and 6 bases at J; junction bases unmatched: 2. CDR3 sequence reads: CASSPGQGYEKLFF. Written as DNA, the CDR3 is TGTGCCAGCAGCCCGGGACAGGGGTATGAAAAACTGTTTTTT.

The CDR3 loop reads CASSPGLAGGFGAGELFF. The CDR3, as DNA: TGTGCCAGCAGCCCAGGACTAGCGGGGGGTTTTGGCGCCGGGGAGCTGTTTTTT. The chain joins TRBV5-4 to TRBJ2-2; 14 positions agree with TRBD2. J gave up 6 bases and V 4 bases, and 11 bases lay outside the gene matches. This CDR3 is built from 18 residues. Germline CDR1 and CDR2: SGHNT and YYREEE (reference sequence).

This chain links TRBV6-1 with TRBJ2-1; 10 nucleotides line up with TRBD2. The CDR3 covers 16 residues. V shed 3 bases and J 5 bases; nucleotides not matched to a gene: 7. Germline V lookup: CDR1 MNHNS, CDR2 SASEGT. The CDR3 region has the DNA TGTGCCAGCAGTGATATCGTTCTAGCGGGGGACAATGAGCAGTTCTTC. As protein: CASSDIVLAGDNEQFF.

Written as DNA, the CDR3 is TGTGCCAGCAGCTTAGGGCCGAACAATCAGCCCCAGCATTTT. Translated: CASSLGPNNQPQHF. The chain recombines TRBV11-2 with TRBJ1-5; no clear D. CDR1 is SGHAT, CDR2 FQNNGV, per germline. V lost 1 base to trimming and J lost 3 bases, with 7 bases between them. The CDR3 extends over 14 amino acids.

V is TRBV4-2 and J is TRBJ2-1; 9 nucleotides match TRBD2. This CDR3 is built from 15 residues. Trimming cost V 1 base and J 8 bases; bases outside gene matches: 6. The germline CDR1 and CDR2 sequences are LGHNA and YNFKEQ. This CDR3 is CASSQGLRGGDEQFF. The CDR3 nucleotides are TGTGCCAGCAGCCAAGGTTTGCGGGGGGGCGATGAGCAGTTCTTC.

There are a few counts of this clone. The chain employs TRBV5-6 and TRBJ2-4, with 8 bases aligning to TRBD1. The CDR3 sequence is 14 residues long. The germline V gene encodes CDR1 SGHDT and CDR2 YYEEEE. The V gene end was trimmed by 4 bases and the J gene end by 10 bases; junction bases not matched to a gene: 10. The CDR3 region has the DNA TGTGCCAGCAGCCCCGGACAGGGTTATAGGATTCAGTACTTC. This gives the protein CASSPGQGYRIQYF. Based on the CDR3 plus reference TRBV5-6 and TRBJ2-4, the full variable domain is DAGVTQSPTHLIKTRGQQVTLRCSPKSGHDTVSWYQQALGQGPQFIFQYYEEEERQRGNFPDRFSGHQFPNYSSELNVNALLLGDSALYLCASSPGQGYRIQYFGAGTRLSVL.

This chain uses TRBV27 with TRBJ2-1, with 8 bases that match TRBD1. Germline trimming cut 4 bases from V and 8 bases from J; bases unmatched to any gene: 4. Germline values: CDR1 MNHEY, CDR2 SMNVEV (reference sequence). The CDR3 runs 13 residues. CDR3 protein: CASSSNRGDEQFF. CDR3 bases: TGTGCCAGCAGTTCCAACAGGGGGGATGAGCAGTTCTTC.

The V and J genes are TRBV11-2 and TRBJ1-1, with TRBD1 matching 10 bases. Germline loops: CDR1 SGHAT, CDR2 FQNNGV. This CDR3 is built from 14 residues. V was pared by 4 bases and J by 5 bases, with 4 bases of the junction left unmatched. Here the CDR3 reads CASSSDRGWTEAFF. Written as DNA, the CDR3 is TGTGCCAGCAGCTCGGACAGGGGGTGGACTGAAGCTTTCTTT.

The rearrangement links TRBV4-3 to TRBJ2-3; a possible D gene is TRBD2 (6 bases). Between the trimmed V and J ends, which lost 0 bases and 4 bases, there was a span of 23 bases. CDR1 LGHNA and CDR2 YSLEER come from the germline V gene. The CDR3 runs to 19 residues. The DNA of the CDR3 is TGCGCCAGCAGCCAAGATTCCAAGACTTCTAGCGCCGTTTCAGATACGCAGTATTTT. It encodes CASSQDSKTSSAVSDTQYF.

The chain carries TRBV6-6 and TRBJ1-5; the D gene is possibly TRBD1 (6 bases). The CDR3 is 16 residues long. V was trimmed by 8 bases and J by 7 bases, leaving 24 bases between them. Germline V CDR1 and CDR2: MNHNY, SVGAGI (reference sequence). The CDR3 reads CASDGTAGGARQPQHF. DNA for the CDR3: TGTGCCAGCGACGGTACTGCGGGGGGCGCGAGACAGCCCCAGCATTTT.

The rearrangement links TRBV27 to TRBJ1-3, with a weak D call TRBD1 (6 bases). Germline V gives CDR1 MNHEY, CDR2 SMNVEV (reference sequence). The CDR3 runs to 17 residues. Trimming pared 1 base from V and 4 bases from J, leaving 17 bases between. The CDR3 reads CASSLLGGARSGNTIYF. Here the CDR3 DNA reads TGTGCCAGCAGTTTATTAGGGGGGGCCCGCTCCGGAAACACCATATATTTT.

This clone was detected once. The V gene is TRBV25-1, the J gene TRBJ1-1; D ambiguous. Germline V CDR1 and CDR2: MGHDK, SYGVNS. Trimming removed 6 bases at V and 0 bases at J, with 8 bases between. This CDR3 has 13 residues. The CDR3 bases are TGTGCCAGCAGGACTAGCATGAACACTGAAGCTTTCTTT. The encoded protein is CASRTSMNTEAFF.